This T cell receptor (beta chain) is drawn from a study of T cells after somatic rescue of genetic block. The protocol was immunoSEQ multiplex PCR, while the TCRdb copy is restricted to in-frame clones and leaves out a portion. The sample lists over 9,500 clones; about 74% were seen once. From germline, CDR1 is SGHVS and CDR2 FQNEAQ. With 0 bases removed from V and 2 bases from J, the gap between germline ends came to 4 bases. The CDR3 loop spans 13 amino acids. The rearrangement uses TRBV7-8 and TRBJ1-1; D gene ambiguous. This clonotype was sampled from a boy aged 5-17 years. The sequencing input was peripheral blood mononuclear cells (PBMCs). As DNA, the CDR3 is TGTGCCAGCAGCTTAGCCAGAAACACTGAAGCTTTCTTT. Its translation: CASSLARNTEAFF.